This T cell receptor (beta chain) was captured by sequencing in a study of control samples from healthy donors and cancer patients. The CDR3 spans 16 residues. V shed 0 bases and J shed 6 bases, with 18 bases lying between them. CDR1 is SGHRS, CDR2 YFSETQ, per germline. Measured with immunoSEQ multiplex PCR; TCRdb has only the in-frame clones, and not every one. The table lists some 130,000 clones, 90% of them singletons, with less than 2.5% in the top ten. This chain uses TRBV5-1 with TRBJ1-1; D call uncertain. The sequencing sample was made of blood. This TCR was sampled from a man in his late teens or twenties in good health. The CDR3 loop is CASSLAPKVEGSEAFF. The CDR3 region has the DNA TGCGCCAGCAGCTTGGCCCCCAAAGTTGAAGGTTCTGAAGCTTTCTTT.